This T cell receptor (beta chain) was profiled in a study of T-cell reconstitution after alpha-beta-depleted transplantation in children. Unique molecular identifiers were incorporated when the TCRbeta library was constructed. TCRdb itself ran the PCR reads through MiXCR, one entry per CDR3 protein. The table lists hundreds of thousands of distinct CDR3 sequences, around 16% of them singletons, with approximately 28% in the top ten. Comment on this clonotype: Its antigen remains unknown.

Trimming pared 1 base from V and 2 bases from J, leaving 7 bases between. CDR1 and CDR2 from the germline V gene are PRHDT and FYEKMQ (reference sequence). The CDR3 has 14 amino acids. The study's findings and limits: Some patients showed high day-60 TCRbeta diversity, which derived from surviving recipient T cells and thymic progenitors. T-cell counts and diversity were attributed mostly to newly produced T cells one year after transplant. Reportedly, only several hundred clones from non-depleted graft cells drove alpha-beta T-cell counts at about two months.

Sequences were derived from PBMCs, mostly from graft donor cells, sampled 360 days after TCRalphabeta/CD19-depleted stem cell transplant. The chain carries TRBV13 and TRBJ2-3, with D uncertain. The receptor's source is a boy under two years old who had a stem cell transplant for Wiskott-Aldrich syndrome, so the T cells may come from the graft donor. CDR3 protein: CASSLVVNTDTQYF. The CDR3 DNA is TGTGCCAGCAGCTTAGTAGTTAACACAGATACGCAGTATTTT.